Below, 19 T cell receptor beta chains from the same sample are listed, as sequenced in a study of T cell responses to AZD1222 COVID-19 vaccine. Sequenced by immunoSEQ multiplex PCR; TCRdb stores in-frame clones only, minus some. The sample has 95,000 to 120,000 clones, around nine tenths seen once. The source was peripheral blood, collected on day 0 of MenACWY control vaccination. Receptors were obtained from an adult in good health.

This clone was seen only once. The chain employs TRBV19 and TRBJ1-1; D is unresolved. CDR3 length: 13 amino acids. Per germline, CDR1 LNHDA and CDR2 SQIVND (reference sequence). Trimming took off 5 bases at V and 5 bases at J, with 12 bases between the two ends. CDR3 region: CASSVNDRTEAFF. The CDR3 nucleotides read TGTGCCAGTAGTGTAAATGATCGGACTGAAGCTTTCTTT.

The CDR3 loop is CASRGQGISAPQHF. In nucleotides, the CDR3 is TGTGCCAGCAGGGGTCAGGGGATATCAGCGCCCCAGCATTTT. The chain carries TRBV27 and TRBJ1-5; possibly TRBD1 for D (6 bases). The CDR3 consists of 14 residues. CDR1 MNHEY and CDR2 SMNVEV come from the germline V gene (reference sequence). V lost 6 bases and J 9 bases, leaving 18 bases between the germline ends.

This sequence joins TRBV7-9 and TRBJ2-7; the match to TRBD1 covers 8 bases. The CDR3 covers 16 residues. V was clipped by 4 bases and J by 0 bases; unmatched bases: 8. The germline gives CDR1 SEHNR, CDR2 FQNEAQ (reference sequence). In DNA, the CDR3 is TGTGCCAGCAGCTCCCTGGGACAGGCAAGCTCCTACGAGCAGTACTTC. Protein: CASSSLGQASSYEQYF.

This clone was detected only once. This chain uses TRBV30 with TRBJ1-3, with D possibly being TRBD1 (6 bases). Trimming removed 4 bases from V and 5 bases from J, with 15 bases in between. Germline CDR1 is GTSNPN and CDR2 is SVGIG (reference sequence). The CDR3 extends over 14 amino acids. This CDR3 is CAWMTGWGRNTIYF. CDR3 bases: TGTGCCTGGATGACAGGCTGGGGCCGAAACACCATATATTTT.

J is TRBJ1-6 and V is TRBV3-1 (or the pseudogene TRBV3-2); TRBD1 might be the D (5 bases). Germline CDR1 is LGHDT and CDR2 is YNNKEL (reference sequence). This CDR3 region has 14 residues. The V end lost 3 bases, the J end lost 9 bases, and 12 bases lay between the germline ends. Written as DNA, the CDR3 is TGTGCCAGCAGCCAGAGGACTGGGGGTTCACCCCTCCACTTT. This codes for CASSQRTGGSPLHF.

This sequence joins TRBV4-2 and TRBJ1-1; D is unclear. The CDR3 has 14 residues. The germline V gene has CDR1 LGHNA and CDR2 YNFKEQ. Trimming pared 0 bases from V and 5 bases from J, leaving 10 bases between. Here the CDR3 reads CASSQDLPGTEAFF. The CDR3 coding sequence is TGTGCCAGCAGCCAAGATCTCCCAGGTACTGAAGCTTTCTTT.

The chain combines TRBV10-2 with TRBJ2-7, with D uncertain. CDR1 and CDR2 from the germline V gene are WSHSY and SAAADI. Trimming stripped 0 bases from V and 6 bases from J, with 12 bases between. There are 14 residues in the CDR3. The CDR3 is CASSESIPQIEQYF. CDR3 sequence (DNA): TGCGCCAGCAGTGAGTCGATCCCTCAGATCGAGCAGTACTTC.

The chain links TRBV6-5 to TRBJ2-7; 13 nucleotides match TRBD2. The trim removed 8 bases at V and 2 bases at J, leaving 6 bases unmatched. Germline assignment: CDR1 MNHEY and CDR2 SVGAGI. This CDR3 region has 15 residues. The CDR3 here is CASASGLAGAYEQYF. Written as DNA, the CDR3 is TGTGCCAGCGCTTCAGGACTAGCGGGGGCCTACGAGCAGTACTTC.

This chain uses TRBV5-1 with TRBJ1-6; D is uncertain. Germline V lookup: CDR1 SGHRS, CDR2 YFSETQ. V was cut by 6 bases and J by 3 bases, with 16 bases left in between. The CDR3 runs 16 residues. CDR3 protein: CASTPSGPDYNSPLHF. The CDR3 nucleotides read TGCGCCAGCACCCCGTCCGGGCCGGACTATAATTCACCCCTCCACTTT.

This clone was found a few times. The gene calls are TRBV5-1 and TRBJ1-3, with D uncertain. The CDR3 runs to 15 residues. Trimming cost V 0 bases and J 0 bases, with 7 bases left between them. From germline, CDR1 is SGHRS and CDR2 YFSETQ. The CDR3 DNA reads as TGCGCCAGCAGCTTGGGAACGGTCTCTGGAAACACCATATATTTT. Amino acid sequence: CASSLGTVSGNTIYF.

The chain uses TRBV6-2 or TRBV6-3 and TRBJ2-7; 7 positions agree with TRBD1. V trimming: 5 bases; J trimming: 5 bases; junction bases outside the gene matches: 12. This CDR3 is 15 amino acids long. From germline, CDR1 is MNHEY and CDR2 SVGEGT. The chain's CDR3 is CASSRQGFTGNEQYF. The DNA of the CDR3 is TGTGCCAGCAGTCGACAGGGTTTTACGGGGAACGAGCAGTACTTC.

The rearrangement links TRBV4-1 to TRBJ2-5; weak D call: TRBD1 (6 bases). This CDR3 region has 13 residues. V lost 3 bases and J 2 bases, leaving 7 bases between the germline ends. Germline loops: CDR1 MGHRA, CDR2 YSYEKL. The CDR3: CASSHRGQETQYF. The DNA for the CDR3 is TGCGCCAGCAGCCACAGGGGACAAGAGACCCAGTACTTC.

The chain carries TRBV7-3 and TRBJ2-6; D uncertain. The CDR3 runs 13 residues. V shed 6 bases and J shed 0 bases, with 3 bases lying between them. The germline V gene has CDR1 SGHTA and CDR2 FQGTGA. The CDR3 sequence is CASRFSGANVLTF. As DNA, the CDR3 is TGTGCCAGCAGGTTCTCTGGGGCCAACGTCCTGACTTTC. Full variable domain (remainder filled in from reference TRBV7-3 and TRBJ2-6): GAGVSQTPSNKVTEKGKYVELRCDPISGHTALYWYRQSLGQGPEFLIYFQGTGAADDSGLPNDRFFAVRPEGSVSTLKIQRTERGDSAVYLCASRFSGANVLTFGAGSRLTVL.

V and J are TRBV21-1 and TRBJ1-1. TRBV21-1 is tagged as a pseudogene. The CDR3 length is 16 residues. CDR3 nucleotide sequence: TGTGCCAGCAGCAAATTGCCAGGACCCATGAACACTGAAGCTTTCTTT. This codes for CASSKLPGPMNTEAFF.

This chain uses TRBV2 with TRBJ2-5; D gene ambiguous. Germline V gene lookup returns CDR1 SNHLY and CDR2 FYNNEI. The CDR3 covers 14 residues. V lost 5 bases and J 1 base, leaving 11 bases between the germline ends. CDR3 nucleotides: TGTGCCAGCAGTCCATTGGGTAGCCAAGAGACCCAGTACTTC. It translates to CASSPLGSQETQYF.

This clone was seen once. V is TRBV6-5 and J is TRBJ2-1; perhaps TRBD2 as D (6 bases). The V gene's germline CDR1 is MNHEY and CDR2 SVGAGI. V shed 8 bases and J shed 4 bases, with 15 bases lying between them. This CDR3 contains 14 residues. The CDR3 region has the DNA TGTGCCAGCGGTTTGGGGGGACCGTACAATGAGCAGTTCTTC. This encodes CASGLGGPYNEQFF.

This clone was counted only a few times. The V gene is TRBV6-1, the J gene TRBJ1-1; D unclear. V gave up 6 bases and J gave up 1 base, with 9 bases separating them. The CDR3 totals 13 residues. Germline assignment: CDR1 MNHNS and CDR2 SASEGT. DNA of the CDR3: TGTGCCAGCAGCCCCAGTGGGAACACTGAAGCTTTCTTT. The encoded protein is CASSPSGNTEAFF.

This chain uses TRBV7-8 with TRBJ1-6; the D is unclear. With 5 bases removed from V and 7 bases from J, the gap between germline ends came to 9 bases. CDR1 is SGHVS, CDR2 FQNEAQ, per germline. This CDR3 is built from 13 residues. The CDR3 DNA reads TGTGCCAGCAGCCCCGGACCGAATTCACCCCTCCACTTT. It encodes CASSPGPNSPLHF.

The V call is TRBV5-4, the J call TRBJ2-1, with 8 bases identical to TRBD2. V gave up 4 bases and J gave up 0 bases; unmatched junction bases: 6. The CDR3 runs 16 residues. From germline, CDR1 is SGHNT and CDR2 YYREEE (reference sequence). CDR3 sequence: CASSAGGASSYNEQFF. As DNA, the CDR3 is TGTGCCAGCAGCGCCGGGGGGGCGAGCTCCTACAATGAGCAGTTCTTC.